This T cell receptor (beta chain) is drawn from a study of cytomegalovirus exposure and HLA in healthy donors. The V gene's germline CDR1 is SEHNR and CDR2 FQNEAQ (reference sequence). V lost 5 bases, J lost 7 bases, and 13 bases stayed unmatched. This CDR3 contains 15 residues. Method: immunoSEQ multiplex PCR; TCRdb's copy keeps in-frame clones and lacks some. The table has some 130,000 clones, 85% to 90% seen once; the top ten hold about 6%. The rearrangement links TRBV7-9 to TRBJ1-2, with TRBD1 identical over 7 bases. This sequence was found in a woman younger than 35 in good health and CMV-seropositive. The sample taken for sequencing was PBMCs. The CDR3 bases are TGTGCCAGCAGCACTTACAGGGGACAGAGAAGTGGCTACACCTTC. Its protein is CASSTYRGQRSGYTF.